Listed below are T cell receptor beta chains from one sample, sequenced in a study of blood T cell repertoires in COVID-19. Data came from immunoSEQ multiplex PCR; TCRdb stores just in-frame clones and leaves some out. The profile shows about 240,000 clones, roughly four fifths of them singletons. Sequenced input: peripheral blood. The receptor source for this set is a woman older than 75 with COVID-19, enrolled during active disease. Both conserved end residues are part of each CDR3. The order of the fields is clone size, J gene, V gene, D gene, CDR3 protein, CDR3 DNA. D genes are given only for firm matches. Part of the rows lack a size; the others show once, few, many or a class for expanded clones.

size: .; J: TRBJ1-4; V: TRBV7-8; D: .; CDR3: CASSLRGRSATNEKLFF; DNA: TGTGCCAGCAGCTTAAGAGGGCGGTCCGCAACTAATGAAAAACTGTTTTTT
size: .; J: TRBJ1-4; V: TRBV19; D: .; CDR3: CASSIGRVATNEKLFF; DNA: TGTGCCAGTAGTATAGGCCGGGTTGCAACTAATGAAAAACTGTTTTTT
size: .; J: TRBJ2-1; V: TRBV5-1; D: TRBD1; CDR3: CASSSPSGQGQGGTEQFF; DNA: TGCGCCAGCAGCTCCCCCTCGGGACAGGGGCAGGGAGGTACAGAGCAGTTCTTC
size: .; J: TRBJ2-5; V: TRBV5-1; D: .; CDR3: CASSLAPGEGTQYF; DNA: TGCGCCAGCAGCTTGGCCCCCGGTGAGGGAACCCAGTACTTC
size: .; J: TRBJ2-7; V: TRBV11-2; D: TRBD2; CDR3: CASSFSGRAQEQYF; DNA: TGTGCCAGCAGCTTTAGCGGGAGGGCCCAAGAGCAGTACTTC
size: .; J: TRBJ2-7; V: TRBV3-1/TRBV3-2; D: TRBD1; CDR3: CASSPLFGTGGHEQYF; DNA: TGTGCCAGCAGCCCTCTGTTCGGGACAGGGGGCCACGAGCAGTACTTC
size: .; J: TRBJ2-7; V: TRBV18; D: TRBD1; CDR3: CASSQGQGIGYEQYF; DNA: TGTGCCAGCTCACAAGGACAGGGTATCGGCTACGAGCAGTACTTC
size: .; J: TRBJ2-2; V: TRBV6-4; D: TRBD1; CDR3: CASSIQGAAGELFF; DNA: TGTGCCAGCTCGATACAGGGGGCGGCCGGGGAGCTGTTTTTT
size: .; J: TRBJ1-1; V: TRBV28; D: .; CDR3: CASTRRGTEAFF; DNA: TGTGCCAGCACAAGGCGAGGGACTGAAGCTTTCTTT
size: .; J: TRBJ2-7; V: TRBV18; D: .; CDR3: CASSPIQGNYEQYF; DNA: TGTGCCAGCTCACCTATACAGGGTAACTACGAGCAGTACTTC
size: .; J: TRBJ1-2; V: TRBV28; D: TRBD1; CDR3: CASRQGSYGYTF; DNA: TGTGCCAGTCGACAGGGGTCCTATGGCTACACCTTC
size: .; J: TRBJ2-1; V: TRBV3-1/TRBV3-2; D: .; CDR3: CASSQQYLAEQFF; DNA: TGTGCCAGCAGCCAACAGTACTTAGCCGAGCAGTTCTTC
size: .; J: TRBJ1-2; V: TRBV20-1; D: .; CDR3: CSASTVQTSRPNYGYTF; DNA: TGCAGTGCTAGTACAGTTCAAACTTCGCGACCGAACTATGGCTACACCTTC
size: once; J: TRBJ2-4; V: TRBV6-1; D: .; CDR3: CASSDHFDDRRGNEYF; DNA: TGTGCCAGCAGTGACCATTTCGACGACCGTAGGGGTAATGAGTACTTC
size: .; J: TRBJ2-1; V: TRBV6-6; D: TRBD2; CDR3: CASSYMVAGGYEQFF; DNA: TGTGCCAGCAGTTACATGGTAGCGGGGGGCTATGAGCAGTTCTTC
size: once; J: TRBJ1-2; V: TRBV19; D: .; CDR3: CASTRRGANYGYTF; DNA: TGTGCCAGTACCCGTCGGGGGGCTAACTATGGCTACACCTTC
size: .; J: TRBJ2-1; V: TRBV28; D: .; CDR3: CASSFGFALGSYNEQFF; DNA: TGTGCCAGCAGTTTCGGGTTCGCGTTAGGATCCTACAATGAGCAGTTCTTC
size: .; J: TRBJ1-2; V: TRBV4-1; D: .; CDR3: CASSQGRQEAYGYTF; DNA: TGCGCCAGCAGCCAGGGGCGACAGGAGGCCTATGGCTACACCTTC
size: .; J: TRBJ1-3; V: TRBV5-1; D: .; CDR3: CASSPGSSGNTIYF; DNA: TGCGCCAGCAGCCCAGGAAGTTCTGGAAACACCATATATTTT
size: .; J: TRBJ1-5; V: TRBV3-1/TRBV3-2; D: .; CDR3: CASSQGASNQPQHF; DNA: TGTGCCAGCAGCCAGGGGGCTAGCAATCAGCCCCAGCATTTT
size: few; J: TRBJ2-7; V: TRBV27; D: TRBD2; CDR3: CASSQVAGGPPPYEQYF; DNA: TGTGCCAGCAGCCAAGTAGCGGGAGGGCCCCCCCCTTACGAGCAGTACTTC
size: .; J: TRBJ2-1; V: TRBV19; D: .; CDR3: CASSKDNYNEQFF; DNA: TGTGCCAGTAGTAAGGACAATTACAATGAGCAGTTCTTC
size: .; J: TRBJ2-4; V: TRBV15; D: .; CDR3: CATSRDGSTGPKNIQYF; DNA: TGTGCCACCAGCAGAGATGGAAGTACAGGGCCCAAAAACATTCAGTACTTC